One and the same sample provided the 14 T cell receptor beta chains below, sequenced in a study of cytomegalovirus exposure and HLA in healthy donors. It was with 60 Vbeta and 13 Jbeta primers that the PCR ran. TCRdb keeps only in-frame clones here, not all; method: immunoSEQ multiplex PCR. Of 75,000 to 90,000 clones listed, more than 60% are singletons. The specimen sequenced was PBMCs. The origin of the receptors is a male donor in good health and CMV-seropositive.

The chain uses TRBV19 and TRBJ2-7, with D unclear. Germline V gene lookup returns CDR1 LNHDA and CDR2 SQIVND (reference sequence). The CDR3 is 13 amino acids. V lost 3 bases and J 9 bases, leaving 15 bases between the germline ends. CDR3 residues: CASSIDSPTAQYF. The CDR3 coding sequence is TGTGCCAGTAGTATTGATAGCCCGACCGCGCAGTACTTC.

The V and J genes are TRBV6-4 and TRBJ2-3, with 11 bases fitting TRBD2. Losses at the gene ends were 3 bases for V and 1 base for J; bases not matched to a gene: 0. CDR3 length: 15 residues. In germline, CDR1 is MRHNA, CDR2 SNTAGT. The CDR3 protein is CASSETSGGTDTQYF. The CDR3 coding sequence is TGTGCCAGCAGTGAGACTAGCGGGGGCACAGATACGCAGTATTTT.

This chain links TRBV7-9 with TRBJ2-7, with 11 bases aligning to TRBD2. Germline V CDR1 and CDR2: SEHNR, FQNEAQ (reference sequence). There are 13 residues in the CDR3. DNA of the CDR3: TGTGCAGGGGGAACTAGCGGGGGCGGGGAGCAGTACTTC. This gives the protein CAGGTSGGGEQYF.

The rearrangement joins TRBV6-5 to TRBJ1-1; no firm D call. CDR3 length: 12 amino acids. The ends were cut back, 0 bases at V and 12 bases at J, with 11 bases in the middle. Germline loops: CDR1 MNHEY, CDR2 SVGAGI. CDR3 sequence: CASSYSIGLTFF. CDR3 bases: TGTGCCAGCAGTTACTCGATCGGGTTAACTTTCTTT.

This chain connects TRBV30 to TRBJ2-1; TRBD1 aligns across 9 bases. V dropped 5 bases and J dropped 7; count of bases not matched to a gene: 15. Germline loops: CDR1 GTSNPN, CDR2 SVGIG (reference sequence). This CDR3 region has 16 residues. Written as DNA, the CDR3 is TGTGCCTGGTCCACCCGCCGGGACAGGGTGAGAAATGAGCAGTTCTTC. Translated: CAWSTRRDRVRNEQFF.

This chain uses TRBV6-5 with TRBJ2-1, with 10 bases that match TRBD2. CDR1 MNHEY and CDR2 SVGAGI come from the germline V gene. Losses at the gene ends were 2 bases for V and 1 base for J; bases not matched to a gene: 2. The CDR3 sequence is 16 residues long. The CDR3 protein is CASSYASGRSYNEQFF. The CDR3 DNA reads as TGTGCCAGCAGTTACGCTAGCGGGAGATCCTACAATGAGCAGTTCTTC.

The chain couples TRBV5-1 to TRBJ2-7; the D gene is possibly TRBD1 (6 bases). CDR1 and CDR2 from the germline V gene are SGHRS and YFSETQ. The ends were cut back, 5 bases at V and 5 bases at J, with 17 bases in the middle. CDR3 size: 14 residues. The CDR3 reads CASRQGIGRDEQYF. CDR3 in DNA: TGCGCCAGCAGACAGGGAATTGGAAGAGACGAGCAGTACTTC.

The chain couples TRBV4-3 to TRBJ1-4, with D perhaps TRBD1 (6 bases). Trimming shortened V by 4 bases and J by 8 bases, and 14 bases separated the two germline ends. Germline V gene data show CDR1 as LGHNA and CDR2 as YSLEER. The CDR3 has 14 residues. CDR3: CASSPQGVGEKLFF. CDR3 in DNA: TGCGCCAGCAGCCCACAGGGAGTAGGAGAAAAACTGTTTTTT.

The chain carries TRBV5-4 and TRBJ2-3; 12 nucleotides line up with TRBD2. The V gene end was trimmed by 4 bases and the J gene end by 3 bases; junction bases not matched to a gene: 9. Germline V CDR1 and CDR2: SGHNT, YYREEE (reference sequence). The CDR3 sequence is 17 residues long. Here the CDR3 DNA reads TGTGCCAGCAGCCGCAAGACTAGCGGGGGTTTAACAGATACGCAGTATTTT. This translates into CASSRKTSGGLTDTQYF.

The chain uses TRBV9 and TRBJ2-5; 11 positions agree with TRBD2. CDR1 SGDLS and CDR2 YYNGEE come from the germline V gene. The CDR3 totals 16 residues. J gave up 5 bases and V 1 base, and 7 bases lay outside the gene matches. The CDR3 DNA reads TGTGCCAGCAGCGTACGAGCCCGGACTAGCGGGGAGACCCAGTACTTC. Its translation: CASSVRARTSGETQYF.

The rearrangement links TRBV4-2 to TRBJ1-1; D is ambiguous. There are 16 residues in the CDR3. V was pared by 1 base and J by 2 bases, with 14 bases between. Germline values: CDR1 LGHNA, CDR2 YNFKEQ. As DNA, the CDR3 is TGTGCCAGCAGCCAAGCTCCAGCGCCCCTAAACACTGAAGCTTTCTTT. The encoded protein is CASSQAPAPLNTEAFF.

This sequence joins TRBV19 and TRBJ1-2; 7 bases match TRBD1. From germline, CDR1 is LNHDA and CDR2 SQIVND (reference sequence). V was clipped by 5 bases and J by 6 bases; unmatched bases: 6. The CDR3 is 13 residues long. CDR3 in DNA: TGTGCCAGTAGTCTACAGGGGTTGCATGGCTACACCTTC. This codes for CASSLQGLHGYTF.

V gene TRBV4-3 combines with J gene TRBJ2-3; D is perhaps TRBD2 (5 bases). CDR1 LGHNA and CDR2 YSLEER come from the germline V gene. This CDR3 has 16 amino acids. Trimming stripped 1 base from V and 0 bases from J, with 11 bases between. CDR3 DNA: TGCGCCAGCAGCCAAGTTGCGGGTTCTAGCACAGATACGCAGTATTTT. Translation: CASSQVAGSSTDTQYF.

The chain carries TRBV6-4 and TRBJ2-1; perhaps TRBD2 as D (6 bases). Trimming shortened V by 6 bases and J by 0 bases, and 9 bases separated the two germline ends. The CDR3 runs 14 residues. In germline, CDR1 is MRHNA, CDR2 SNTAGT. This chain's CDR3 is CASSLAISYNEQFF. The CDR3 DNA reads TGTGCCAGCAGCCTAGCGATCTCCTACAATGAGCAGTTCTTC.